Listed below are T cell receptor beta chains from one sample, sequenced in a study of T cell clones after liver transplantation. Only in-frame clones appear in the TCRdb table, and some are missing; sequencing was by immunoSEQ multiplex PCR. This table has tens of thousands of clones, 80% appearing once. The source was CD4+ T cells from blood, collected 12 months after liver transplant. All receptors come from a human patient who received a liver transplant. Certain T cells may be donor cells from the graft. Each CDR3 is given with its conserved first and last residue. D genes are given only for firm matches. Size is omitted from some rows. Given values are once, few, many or a class for expanded clones.

>18|TRBJ2-3|NA|TRBV10-1|NA
CASSLLRGRLLLEDTQYF
TGCGCCAGCAGCCTCCTCCGGGGGCGCCTCCTCCTAGAAGATACGCAGTATTTT
>12|TRBJ2-5|NA|TRBV27|NA
CASRLRQETQYF
TGTGCCAGCAGGTTAAGGCAAGAGACCCAGTACTTC
>13|TRBJ2-1|NA|TRBV19|TRBD1
CASSTLDRGEQFF
TGTGCCAGTAGTACCCTGGACAGGGGTGAGCAGTTCTTC
>19|TRBJ2-1|once|TRBV5-1|TRBD2
CASSHMTSGNVGERNEQFF
TGCGCCAGCAGCCATATGACTAGCGGGAACGTGGGAGAAAGGAATGAGCAGTTCTTC
>12|TRBJ2-3|NA|TRBV19|NA
CASSSRANTQYF
TGTGCCAGTAGTTCCAGGGCAAATACGCAGTATTTT
>18|TRBJ2-3|NA|TRBV5-1|TRBD2
CASSLGTSGGVGTDTQYF
TGCGCCAGCAGCTTGGGGACTAGCGGAGGTGTGGGCACAGATACGCAGTATTTT
>15|TRBJ1-2|NA|TRBV7-9|NA
CASSLGGSYNYGYTF
TGTGCCAGCAGCTTAGGTGGCAGTTATAACTATGGCTACACCTTC
>15|TRBJ2-3|NA|TRBV5-1|TRBD1
CASSLMGQGSDTQYF
TGCGCCAGCAGCTTGATGGGACAGGGGTCGGATACGCAGTATTTT
>13|TRBJ1-2|NA|TRBV9|TRBD1
CASSPQGLTGNHF
TGTGCCAGCAGCCCCCAGGGCCTGACAGGGAATCACTTC
>15|TRBJ1-1|NA|TRBV5-6|NA
CASSLGTRMNTEAFF
TGTGCCAGCAGCTTAGGCACGAGGATGAACACTGAAGCTTTCTTT
>13|TRBJ2-7|NA|TRBV28|TRBD1
CASRRQGVTEQYF
TGTGCCAGCAGGCGACAGGGGGTAACCGAGCAGTACTTC
>13|TRBJ1-5|NA|TRBV30|NA
CAWSEQGGQPQHF
TGTGCCTGGAGTGAGCAGGGTGGTCAGCCCCAGCATTTT
>14|TRBJ2-5|NA|TRBV4-2|NA
CASSQGTASWTQYF
TGTGCCAGCAGCCAAGGAACTGCCTCGTGGACCCAGTACTTC
>11|TRBJ1-2|NA|TRBV28|NA
CASSNRRGYTF
TGTGCCAGCAGTAACAGAAGAGGCTACACCTTC
>14|TRBJ1-4|NA|TRBV2|NA
CASSVSRANEKLFF
TGTGCCAGCAGTGTGTCGCGGGCTAATGAAAAACTGTTTTTT
>16|TRBJ1-5|NA|TRBV19|NA
CASSMRNQRGNQPQHF
TGTGCCAGTAGTATGAGGAATCAGAGAGGCAATCAGCCCCAGCATTTT
>16|TRBJ1-5|NA|TRBV2|NA
CASSDQSGLSNQPQHF
TGTGCCAGCAGTGATCAATCAGGGCTTAGCAATCAGCCCCAGCATTTT
>15|TRBJ2-5|NA|TRBV4-1|NA
CASSRLQGLGETQYF
TGCGCCAGCAGCCGCCTCCAGGGTTTGGGAGAGACCCAGTACTTC
>13|TRBJ2-5|NA|TRBV2|TRBD2
CASRGLDRGTQYF
TGTGCCAGCAGGGGACTAGATAGGGGGACCCAGTACTTC
>14|TRBJ1-1|NA|TRBV6-1|NA
CASLEGGRITEAFF
TGTGCCAGCCTCGAGGGGGGGCGCATCACTGAAGCTTTCTTT
>13|TRBJ1-1|NA|TRBV5-4|NA
CASSLTLSTEAFF
TGTGCCAGCAGCTTAACCCTGAGCACTGAAGCTTTCTTT
>15|TRBJ2-2|NA|TRBV11-2|TRBD2
CASSLTGGVTGELFF
TGTGCCAGCAGCTTAACGGGAGGGGTCACCGGGGAGCTGTTTTTT
>14|TRBJ2-5|NA|TRBV18|NA
CASSPPVISETQYF
TGTGCCAGCTCACCACCTGTCATATCGGAGACCCAGTACTTC
>14|TRBJ1-2|once|TRBV5-1|NA
CASSLAAGASGYTF
TGCGCCAGCAGCTTGGCGGCAGGGGCAAGTGGCTACACCTTC
>15|TRBJ1-1|NA|TRBV2|NA
CASSGPGGPGTEAFF
TGTGCCAGCAGTGGCCCGGGGGGGCCGGGCACTGAAGCTTTCTTT
>14|TRBJ2-7|NA|TRBV5-1|NA
CASSPRTDSYEQYF
TGCGCCAGCAGCCCCCGGACGGACTCCTACGAGCAGTACTTC
>12|TRBJ2-3|NA|TRBV18|NA
CASSLYTDTQYF
TGTGCCAGCTCACTATACACAGATACGCAGTATTTT
>13|TRBJ2-5|NA|TRBV2|NA
CASSTGPQETQYF
TGTGCCAGCAGTACGGGTCCCCAAGAGACCCAGTACTTC
>19|TRBJ2-6|NA|TRBV5-6|TRBD2
CASSDLGLAGNSGANVLTF
TGTGCCAGCAGCGATCTGGGACTAGCAGGTAACTCTGGGGCCAACGTCCTGACTTTC